This T cell receptor (beta chain) stems from a study of response to subunit inactivated influenza vaccine. Study-level findings and limits: Few additional T cells are recruited per seasonal influenza vaccination, authors suggested.

TCRdb fed the RT-PCR reads into MiXCR, producing one record per CDR3 protein. This table holds roughly 550,000 distinct CDR3 sequences, 20% to 25% found once. Worth noting for this clonotype: Its antigen is still unknown.

The ends were cut back, 2 bases at V and 0 bases at J, with 3 bases in the middle. Germline V gene lookup returns CDR1 GTSNPN and CDR2 SVGIG (reference sequence). The CDR3 contains 12 residues. In addition, the sample was reused for a study of T cells expressing NK-cell markers. That paper adds: TCR beta cDNA was generated via 5'RACE template switching incorporating UMIs.

The sequencing here drew on CD4+ T cells sorted from PBMCs, taken roughly 12 days after vaccination. This clonotype originated in a man aged 45 to 65 who received an inactivated influenza vaccine. This chain links TRBV30 with TRBJ2-3; no definite D call. CDR3 in DNA: TGTGCCTGGAGTTTCAGCACAGATACGCAGTATTTT. As protein: CAWSFSTDTQYF.